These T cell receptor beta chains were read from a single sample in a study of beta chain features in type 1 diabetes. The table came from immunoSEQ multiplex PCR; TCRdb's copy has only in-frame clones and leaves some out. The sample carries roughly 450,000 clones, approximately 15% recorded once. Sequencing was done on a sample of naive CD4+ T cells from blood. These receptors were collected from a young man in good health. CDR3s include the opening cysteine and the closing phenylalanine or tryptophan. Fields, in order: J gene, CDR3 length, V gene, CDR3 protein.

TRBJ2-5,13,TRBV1,CTSTQARTETQYF
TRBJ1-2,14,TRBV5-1,CASSLGQGSYGYTF
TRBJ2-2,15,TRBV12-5,CASGQGQGSAGELFF
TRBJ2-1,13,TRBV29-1,CSGGLAGNNEQFF
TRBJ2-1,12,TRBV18,CASSRQGREQFF
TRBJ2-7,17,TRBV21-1,CASSKPLDRGRLYEQYF
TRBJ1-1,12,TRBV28,CASSETQGIAFF
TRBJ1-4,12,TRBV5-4,CASSSSGEKLFF
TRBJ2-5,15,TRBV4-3,CASSQDRTSGETQYF
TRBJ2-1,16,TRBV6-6,CASRMGAGGSYNEQFF
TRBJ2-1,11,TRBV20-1,CSARDQRTMFF
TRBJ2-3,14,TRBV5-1,CASSSGGASDTQYF
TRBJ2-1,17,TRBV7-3,CASSSRTSGIVHNEQFF
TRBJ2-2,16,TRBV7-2,CASRSGTSGNTGELFF
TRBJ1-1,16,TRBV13,CASSFRQGGVNTEAFF
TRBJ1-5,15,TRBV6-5,CASTRSRYSNQPQHF
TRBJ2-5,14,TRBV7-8,CASSFWATQETQYF
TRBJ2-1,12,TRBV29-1,CSVPTSIGEQFF
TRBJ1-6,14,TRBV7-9,CASTPPGVSSPLHF
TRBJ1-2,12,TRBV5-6,CASSLNREGYTF
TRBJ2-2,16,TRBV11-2,CASRAAPGRYTGELFF
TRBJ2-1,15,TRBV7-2,CASSLLERESNEQFF
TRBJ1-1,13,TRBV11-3,CASRRSLNTEAFF
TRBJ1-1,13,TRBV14,CASSQGVQQTAFF
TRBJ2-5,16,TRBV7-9,CASSSSSVGGAETQYF
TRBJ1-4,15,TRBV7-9,CASSLGTGLNEKLFF
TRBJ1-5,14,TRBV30,CAWSRTGQNQPQHF
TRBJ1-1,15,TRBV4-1,CASNHPPGMNTEAFF
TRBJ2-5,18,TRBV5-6,CASSSPLAGGSPRETQYF
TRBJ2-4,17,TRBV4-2,CASSQERLASISNIQYF
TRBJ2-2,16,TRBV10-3,CAISEPQGSNTGELFF
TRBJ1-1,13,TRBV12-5,CATSPGRRTEAFF
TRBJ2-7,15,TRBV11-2,CASSLDQLYSYEQYF